This T cell receptor (beta chain) derives from a study of OX40 agonist ivuxolimab in advanced cancers. Study background: Given to patients was ivuxolimab, an agonistic anti-OX40 (CD134) antibody.

The CDR3 contains 13 residues. Trimming removed 3 bases from V and 7 bases from J, with 10 bases in between. From germline, CDR1 is LNHDA and CDR2 SQIVND (reference sequence). Measured with immunoSEQ multiplex PCR; TCRdb has only the in-frame clones, and not every one. This sample carries about 64,000 clones, around 84% of them seen once, and the ten largest clones take roughly 4.9%. The starting material was CD4+ or CD8+ T cells sorted from blood, obtained in a trial of the OX40 agonist ivuxolimab. This chain links TRBV19 with TRBJ2-1, with D possibly TRBD1 on 7 matching bases. This TCR was recovered from an adult with an advanced solid tumor such as melanoma, head and neck, liver or kidney cancer. CDR3 amino acids: CASSMPGGNEQFF. The CDR3 DNA is TGTGCCAGTAGTATGCCAGGGGGGAATGAGCAGTTCTTC.